A selection of T cell receptor beta chains follows, all from one sample in a study of blood T cell repertoires in COVID-19. Produced via immunoSEQ multiplex PCR; TCRdb's table is partial and in-frame only. This sample has roughly 340,000 clones, with approximately 87% found just once. Sequenced material: PBMCs or T cells enriched from blood (not recorded which). The source of these receptors is a man aged 40-49 years in a cohort exposed to, infected with or recovered from COVID-19 (not recorded which). Each CDR3 is given without its conserved first and last residue. Fields, in order: J gene, V gene, CDR3 protein.

J: TRBJ1-1; V: TRBV10-1; CDR3: ASGDRGTEAF
J: TRBJ1-6; V: TRBV7-5; CDR3: VRSFRTDGSPLH
J: TRBJ2-1; V: TRBV7-9; CDR3: ASSLETGLNEQF
J: TRBJ2-5; V: TRBV12-5; CDR3: ASGSGLAGAETQY
J: TRBJ2-2; V: TRBV15; CDR3: ATSREAGSNTGELF
J: TRBJ2-1; V: TRBV11-2; CDR3: ASTLHLGDEQF
J: TRBJ2-7; V: TRBV7-3; CDR3: ASSSDSGTNYEQY
J: TRBJ1-2; V: TRBV30; CDR3: AWSPQGYGYT
J: TRBJ2-5; V: TRBV5-6; CDR3: ASSSTGTLTGTQY
J: TRBJ1-4; V: TRBV10-3; CDR3: AISGQGGTNEKLF
J: TRBJ1-3; V: TRBV28; CDR3: ASRGRQGENTIY
J: TRBJ2-5; V: TRBV28; CDR3: ASLSRAGGGGTQY
J: TRBJ2-7; V: TRBV27; CDR3: ASSWGQASLGQY
J: TRBJ2-7; V: TRBV4-1; CDR3: ASSQTQGLLEQY
J: TRBJ2-5; V: TRBV5-1; CDR3: ASSSLGLAVQETQY
J: TRBJ2-1; V: TRBV4-1; CDR3: ASSQASSGRAMNEQF
J: TRBJ2-4; V: TRBV6-5; CDR3: ASSYSARENIQY
J: TRBJ1-1; V: TRBV3-1/TRBV3-2; CDR3: ASSLQVTSVNTEAF
J: TRBJ2-7; V: TRBV5-1; CDR3: ASSTSGTGTYEQY
J: TRBJ1-3; V: TRBV6-6; CDR3: ASSSRQTSGNTIY
J: TRBJ1-1; V: TRBV6-5; CDR3: ASSYYSGSKNTEAF
J: TRBJ1-2; V: TRBV7-3; CDR3: ASSQQGREGYT
J: TRBJ2-5; V: TRBV18; CDR3: ASSPNIRDTQTQY
J: TRBJ2-2; V: TRBV19; CDR3: ASSIGAGGVTGELF
J: TRBJ1-4; V: TRBV5-1; CDR3: ASSLAGQTNEKLF
J: TRBJ2-2; V: TRBV6-1; CDR3: ASSGMDSLNTGELF
J: TRBJ2-7; V: TRBV5-4; CDR3: ASSLIGSYEQY
J: TRBJ1-5; V: TRBV6-5; CDR3: ASTTDPNQPQH
J: TRBJ2-5; V: TRBV6-6; CDR3: ASSYLSGKLGETQY
J: TRBJ2-4; V: TRBV19; CDR3: ASSLRTGVAKNIQY
J: TRBJ1-2; V: TRBV6-4; CDR3: ASSDKYWGRGGYT
J: TRBJ2-3; V: TRBV2; CDR3: ASRGDFTDTQY
J: TRBJ2-1; V: TRBV19; CDR3: ASSQSYNEQF
J: TRBJ2-1; V: TRBV29-1; CDR3: SVDTSSYNEQF
J: TRBJ1-4; V: TRBV27; CDR3: ASSFKGVEEKLF
J: TRBJ2-3; V: TRBV7-3; CDR3: ASSLEGATDTQY
J: TRBJ2-7; V: TRBV5-1; CDR3: ASSGTGQGILYEQY
J: TRBJ1-5; V: TRBV19; CDR3: ASSLDRGQPQH
J: TRBJ1-4; V: TRBV19; CDR3: ASCKMTGRREKLF
J: TRBJ2-7; V: TRBV2; CDR3: ASSDQRNSYEQY
J: TRBJ2-7; V: TRBV20-1; CDR3: SATGVQEQY
J: TRBJ2-5; V: TRBV5-1; CDR3: ASSSGQGGETQY
J: TRBJ1-2; V: TRBV6-2/TRBV6-3; CDR3: ASSPQGYGYT
J: TRBJ2-7; V: TRBV5-1; CDR3: ASSPQQGSSYEQY
J: TRBJ2-1; V: TRBV11-2; CDR3: ASSLGAGVMVNEQF
J: TRBJ1-1; V: TRBV28; CDR3: ASSLILNQAF
J: TRBJ1-1; V: TRBV27; CDR3: ASSSLIRETEAF
J: TRBJ2-7; V: TRBV7-2; CDR3: ASSFGTGLYEQY
J: TRBJ1-5; V: TRBV2; CDR3: ASIRSGGSNQPQH
J: TRBJ1-2; V: TRBV28; CDR3: ASSFPDRGMGYT
J: TRBJ2-6; V: TRBV27; CDR3: ASSLLASNSGANVLT
J: TRBJ2-2; V: TRBV28; CDR3: ASRLGSTGELF
J: TRBJ2-1; V: TRBV5-1; CDR3: ASSLGLAGANEQF
J: TRBJ2-7; V: TRBV19; CDR3: ASSPGGQPSSYEQY
J: TRBJ1-2; V: TRBV3-1/TRBV3-2; CDR3: ASSLGQGAGYT
J: TRBJ2-3; V: TRBV20-1; CDR3: SASSASGDTDTQY
J: TRBJ2-6; V: TRBV13; CDR3: ASSLREGRVFGANVLT